These 2 T cell receptor beta chains share one sample of origin, sequenced in a study of T cell repertoires in cytomegalovirus infection. One entry per CDR3 protein, called by TCRdb with MiXCR from the reads. There are 150,000 to 200,000 distinct CDR3 sequences in the sample; under 15% occur only once, and 20% to 30% lies in the top ten. The sequencing input was PBMCs. The receptors shown here come from a human donor in good health (CMV status not recorded). Some clones in this sample may be carry-over from other donors' samples.

This clonotype was found a few times. J is TRBJ2-1 and V is TRBV5-4; D may be TRBD1 or TRBD2 (6 bases each). In germline, CDR1 is SGHNT, CDR2 YYREEE (reference sequence). This CDR3 region has 16 residues. The V gene lost 1 base and the J gene lost 5 bases, with 16 bases spanning the gap. The CDR3 DNA reads TGTGCCAGCAGCTTGATTAAACCTAGGGGGGACAATGAGCAGTTCTTC. As protein: CASSLIKPRGDNEQFF.

This clonotype was recorded a few times. The rearrangement joins TRBV11-2 to TRBJ2-1; TRBD2 aligns across 8 bases. Per germline, CDR1 SGHAT and CDR2 FQNNGV. There are 15 residues in the CDR3. With V trimmed by 7 bases and J by 4 bases, 9 bases remained unmatched. The CDR3 sequence: CASIPASGGYNEQFF. The CDR3 nucleotides are TGTGCCAGCATCCCCGCAAGCGGGGGTTACAATGAGCAGTTCTTC.